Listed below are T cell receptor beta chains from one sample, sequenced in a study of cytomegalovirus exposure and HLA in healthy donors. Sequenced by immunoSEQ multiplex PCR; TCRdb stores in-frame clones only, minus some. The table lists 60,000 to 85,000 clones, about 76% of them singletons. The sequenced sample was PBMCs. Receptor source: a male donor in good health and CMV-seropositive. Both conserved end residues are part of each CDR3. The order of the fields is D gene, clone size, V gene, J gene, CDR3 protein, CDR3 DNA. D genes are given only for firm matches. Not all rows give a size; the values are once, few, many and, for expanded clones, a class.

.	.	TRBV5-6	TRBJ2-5	CASSLGIGGRYQETQYF	TGTGCCAGCAGCTTAGGCATTGGCGGAAGATACCAAGAGACCCAGTACTTC
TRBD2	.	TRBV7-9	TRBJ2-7	CASSPIAGGSYEQYF	TGTGCCAGCAGCCCTATAGCGGGGGGATCCTACGAGCAGTACTTC
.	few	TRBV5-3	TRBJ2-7	CARSLPSGYEQYF	TGTGCCAGAAGCTTGCCCAGCGGATACGAGCAGTACTTC
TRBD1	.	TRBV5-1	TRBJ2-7	CASSSIDRAFYEQYF	TGCGCCAGCAGCTCCATTGACAGGGCCTTCTACGAGCAGTACTTC
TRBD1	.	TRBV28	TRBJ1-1	CASTDRGTEAFF	TGTGCCAGCACTGACAGGGGAACTGAAGCTTTCTTT
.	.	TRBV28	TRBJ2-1	CASSLGLSTIF	TGTGCCAGCAGTTTAGGACTTAGCACGATCTTC
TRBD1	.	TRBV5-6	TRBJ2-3	CASSGGGTGPGQDTQYF	TGTGCCAGCAGCGGAGGGGGGACAGGGCCAGGGCAGGATACGCAGTATTTT
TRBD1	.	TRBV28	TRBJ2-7	CATDRDTYEQYF	TGTGCCACGGACAGGGACACCTACGAGCAGTACTTC
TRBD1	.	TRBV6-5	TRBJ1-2	CASRTGESYTF	TGTGCCAGCAGGACAGGGGAAAGCTACACCTTC
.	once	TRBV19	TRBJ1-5	CASNNRESLLSNQPQHF	TGTGCCAGTAATAACAGGGAGTCCCTTTTAAGCAATCAGCCCCAGCATTTT
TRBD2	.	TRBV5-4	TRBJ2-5	CASSLGLGGRADQTQYF	TGTGCCAGCAGCTTGGGGCTGGGCGGGAGGGCCGACCAGACCCAGTACTTC
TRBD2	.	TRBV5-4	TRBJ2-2	CASSPGGVTGELFF	TGTGCCAGCAGTCCCGGGGGGGTGACCGGGGAGCTGTTTTTT
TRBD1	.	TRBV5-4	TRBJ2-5	CASSQDRAETQYF	TGTGCCAGCAGCCAGGACAGGGCGGAGACCCAGTACTTC
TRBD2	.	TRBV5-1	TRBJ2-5	CASSPGLAGGGQETQYF	TGCGCCAGCAGCCCGGGACTAGCGGGAGGGGGCCAAGAGACCCAGTACTTC
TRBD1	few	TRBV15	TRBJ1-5	CATSGTGSRQPQHF	TGTGCCACCAGCGGGACAGGGTCACGTCAGCCCCAGCATTTT
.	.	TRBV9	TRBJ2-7	CASSPQGQRAYEQYF	TGTGCCAGCAGCCCCCAAGGCCAGCGGGCCTACGAGCAGTACTTC
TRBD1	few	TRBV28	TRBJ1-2	CASSSTTGDYGYTF	TGTGCCAGCAGTTCAACAACAGGGGATTATGGCTACACCTTC
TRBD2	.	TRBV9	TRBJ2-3	CASSVSSGGAADTQYF	TGTGCCAGCAGCGTCAGTAGCGGGGGGGCCGCGGATACGCAGTATTTT
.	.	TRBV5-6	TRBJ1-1	CASSLLSAEAFF	TGTGCCAGCAGCTTGTTGTCAGCTGAAGCTTTCTTT
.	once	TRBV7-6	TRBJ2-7	CASSLRSGRPHEQYF	TGTGCCAGCAGCTTAAGAAGTGGGAGGCCGCACGAGCAGTACTTC
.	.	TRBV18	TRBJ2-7	CASSPNWDSYEQYF	TGTGCCAGCTCACCAAATTGGGACTCCTACGAGCAGTACTTC
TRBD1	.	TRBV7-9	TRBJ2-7	CASSLDPGGFYEQYF	TGTGCCAGCAGCTTAGACCCAGGGGGTTTCTACGAGCAGTACTTC